These 28 T cell receptor beta chains originate from one sample sequenced in a study of control samples from healthy donors and cancer patients. Assay used: immunoSEQ multiplex PCR; TCRdb lists only in-frame clones, some missing. This sample has fewer than 100,000 clones, with 82% found just once. The sample comprised blood. The source is a man aged 60-69 years in good health.

The chain carries TRBV3-1 (or the pseudogene TRBV3-2) and TRBJ2-1; 7 nucleotides match TRBD2. CDR1 and CDR2 (germline): LGHDT, YNNKEL (reference sequence). The CDR3 is 14 residues long. Unmatched junction bases numbered 3, after V lost 1 base and J lost 6 bases. CDR3 nucleotides: TGTGCCAGCAGCCAAGGGGAGGGGTCCAATGAGCAGTTCTTC. Translated: CASSQGEGSNEQFF.

The DNA for the CDR3 is TGCGCCAGCAGCCCGGAAGGAGCCGGCTACGAGCAGTACTTC. Translating gives CASSPEGAGYEQYF. The chain recombines TRBV4-1 with TRBJ2-7; D ambiguous. The ends were cut back, 4 bases at V and 3 bases at J, with 13 bases in the middle. Germline CDR1 MGHRA, CDR2 YSYEKL. The CDR3 loop spans 14 amino acids.

V usage is TRBV5-6 and J usage is TRBJ1-1, with no clear D. Germline-derived CDR1 and CDR2 are SGHDT and YYEEEE. The V end lost 0 bases, the J end lost 2 bases, and 8 bases lay between the germline ends. The CDR3 length is 14 residues. CDR3: CASSLAYPNTEAFF. The CDR3 DNA reads TGTGCCAGCAGCTTGGCTTATCCAAACACTGAAGCTTTCTTT. The whole variable domain, remainder taken from reference TRBV5-6 and TRBJ1-1, is DAGVTQSPTHLIKTRGQQVTLRCSPKSGHDTVSWYQQALGQGPQFIFQYYEEEERQRGNFPDRFSGHQFPNYSSELNVNALLLGDSALYLCASSLAYPNTEAFFGQGTRLTVV.

The rearrangement links TRBV6-5 to TRBJ2-7; TRBD1 or TRBD2 may be the D gene (5 bases each). This CDR3 contains 14 residues. Germline loops: CDR1 MNHEY, CDR2 SVGAGI. V lost 7 bases, J lost 13 bases, and 26 bases lay in between. The CDR3 sequence is CASTEQQAPGREYF. The CDR3 DNA reads as TGTGCCAGCACAGAACAGCAAGCTCCGGGACGTGAATACTTC.

The chain links TRBV2 to TRBJ2-7; D is uncertain. The CDR3 runs 10 residues. Germline CDR1 and CDR2: SNHLY and FYNNEI. Trimming removed 4 bases at V and 7 bases at J, with 5 bases between. The chain's CDR3 is CASSVREQYF. The CDR3 nucleotides are TGTGCCAGCAGTGTGAGGGAGCAGTACTTC.

This clone was observed a single time. This chain joins TRBV5-4 and TRBJ1-1; possible D gene TRBD1, 5 bases. V was pared by 4 bases and J by 2 bases, with 12 bases between. Germline-derived CDR1 and CDR2 are SGHNT and YYREEE (reference sequence). The length of the CDR3 is 14 residues. CDR3 sequence reads: CASSPGQSNTEAFF. As DNA, the CDR3 is TGTGCCAGCAGCCCCGGACAATCAAACACTGAAGCTTTCTTT.

The chain recombines TRBV10-3 with TRBJ1-6; D remains unclear. Germline values: CDR1 ENHRY, CDR2 SYGVKD. The CDR3 consists of 13 residues. The V gene lost 6 bases and the J gene lost 8 bases, with 11 bases spanning the gap. Here the CDR3 DNA reads TGTGCCATCAGCCCGGGAGGCTATTCACCCCTCCACTTT. Its translation: CAISPGGYSPLHF.

J is TRBJ2-3 and V is TRBV4-1, with 14 nucleotides matching TRBD2. CDR3 length: 20 amino acids. With V trimmed by 4 bases and J by 2 bases, 14 bases remained unmatched. Germline V CDR1 and CDR2: MGHRA, YSYEKL. CDR3 sequence reads: CASSPPTSGGADVVTDTQYF. The CDR3 nucleotides read TGCGCCAGCAGCCCCCCGACTAGCGGGGGGGCAGACGTGGTCACAGATACGCAGTATTTT.

This clone has only a few counts. The chain has TRBV28 and TRBJ2-2; D perhaps matches TRBD1 (5 bases). This CDR3 region has 16 residues. Germline CDR1 MDHEN, CDR2 SYDVKM. V lost 5 bases to trimming and J lost 1 base, with 14 bases between them. The DNA for the CDR3 is TGTGCCAGCAGTCCTGGGGCAGGGTGGAACACCGGGGAGCTGTTTTTT. It encodes CASSPGAGWNTGELFF. Full variable domain (rest looked up from reference TRBV28 and TRBJ2-2): DVKVTQSSRYLVKRTGEKVFLECVQDMDHENMFWYRQDPGLGLRLIYFSYDVKMKEKGDIPEGYSVSREKKERFSLILESASTNQTSMYLCASSPGAGWNTGELFFGEGSRLTVL.

This clone was counted a few times. V and J are TRBV20-1 and TRBJ2-1; no clear D. The CDR3 has 11 amino acids. V was shortened by 4 bases and J by 7 bases, with 8 bases between the two germline ends. CDR1 is DFQATT, CDR2 SNEGSKA, per germline (reference sequence). CDR3 DNA sequence: TGCAGTGCTAACGGAGAAAATGAGCAGTTCTTC. It encodes CSANGENEQFF.

The chain couples TRBV30 to TRBJ1-1; no definite D call. Per the germline V gene, CDR1 is GTSNPN and CDR2 is SVGIG (reference sequence). The V end was cut by 0 bases, the J end by 3 bases, with 8 bases between. This CDR3 is 13 amino acids long. In DNA form, the CDR3 reads TGTGCCTGGAGTGTGGTTGGGCACACTGAAGCTTTCTTT. Translation gives CAWSVVGHTEAFF.

The chain couples TRBV19 to TRBJ2-1; D might be TRBD1 or TRBD2, each matching 5 bases. Trimming left V 8 bases short and J 0 bases short, with 11 bases between. From germline, CDR1 is LNHDA and CDR2 SQIVND (reference sequence). The CDR3 covers 14 residues. In DNA, the CDR3 is TGTGCCAGTCGAGAGGGGCCCTCCTACAATGAGCAGTTCTTC. Protein product: CASREGPSYNEQFF. Full variable domain (missing parts from reference TRBV19 and TRBJ2-1): DGGITQSPKYLFRKEGQNVTLSCEQNLNHDAMYWYRQDPGQGLRLIYYSQIVNDFQKGDIAEGYSVSREKKESFPLTVTSAQKNPTAFYLCASREGPSYNEQFFGPGTRLTVL.

V gene TRBV9 combines with J gene TRBJ2-5; D gene unclear. V shed 0 bases and J shed 3 bases, with 9 bases lying between them. This CDR3 has 14 residues. Germline CDR1 is SGDLS and CDR2 is YYNGEE. CDR3 bases: TGTGCCAGCAGCGTAGAGGGAACTGAAGAGACCCAGTACTTC. It codes for CASSVEGTEETQYF.

The chain has TRBV2 and TRBJ1-1; TRBD1 matches 8 bases. The CDR3 is 14 residues long. CDR1 is SNHLY, CDR2 FYNNEI, per germline. Trimming at V came to 6 bases and at J to 4 bases, leaving 7 bases not matched to a gene. The CDR3 loop reads CASRDRVLGTEAFF. The CDR3 DNA reads as TGTGCCAGCAGGGACAGGGTACTCGGCACTGAAGCTTTCTTT.

The rearrangement links TRBV28 to TRBJ2-5; 10 bases are a match to TRBD1. V lost 6 bases and J lost 3; bases outside the gene matches: 10. The CDR3 has 16 residues. From germline, CDR1 is MDHEN and CDR2 SYDVKM. The CDR3 reads CASSRQGATGEETQYF. The CDR3 region has the DNA TGTGCCAGCAGCAGACAGGGGGCGACGGGAGAAGAGACCCAGTACTTC.

This clone was seen a handful of times. CDR3 nucleotide sequence: TGTGCCAGCACTTTCGGTGGGGGGAATCAGCCCCAGCATTTT. This encodes CASTFGGGNQPQHF. The V gene is TRBV2, the J gene TRBJ1-5; D is possibly TRBD1 (5 bases). Germline CDR1 and CDR2: SNHLY and FYNNEI. The V gene lost 7 bases and the J gene lost 4 bases, with 14 bases spanning the gap. CDR3 size: 14 residues.

The chain joins TRBV2 to TRBJ1-1; unclear D gene. Deletions cut 8 bases from V and 0 bases from J, with 16 bases between. The CDR3 has 15 amino acids. Per germline, CDR1 SNHLY and CDR2 FYNNEI. In DNA form, the CDR3 reads TGTGCCAGCGGGGATATCAGTTTCATGAACACTGAAGCTTTCTTT. Residues: CASGDISFMNTEAFF.

This clone was observed a handful of times. This chain connects TRBV5-1 to TRBJ2-3; the D is unclear. This CDR3 has 16 residues. V lost 3 bases, J lost 1 base, and 15 bases lay in between. Germline CDR1 reads SGHRS; CDR2 reads YFSETQ. The CDR3 here is CASSWASGIRTDTQYF. The CDR3 bases are TGCGCCAGCAGCTGGGCAAGTGGGATCCGCACAGATACGCAGTATTTT.

V and J are TRBV7-2 and TRBJ1-5; maybe TRBD1 (5 bases). The CDR3 runs 16 residues. The V end was cut by 5 bases, the J end by 1 base, with 15 bases between. Germline assignment: CDR1 SGHTA and CDR2 FQGNSA. The CDR3 DNA sequence: TGTGCCAGCAGCCCTACCGGGACTTCGAGCAATCAGCCCCAGCATTTT. This translates into CASSPTGTSSNQPQHF.

In its sample, this clone was seen once. The CDR3 region is CASSHSGTDDDTQYF. The CDR3 DNA reads TGCGCCAGCAGCCATTCCGGGACAGACGATGATACGCAGTATTTT. V usage is TRBV4-1 and J usage is TRBJ2-3; 7 nucleotides line up with TRBD1. Germline values: CDR1 MGHRA, CDR2 YSYEKL. CDR3 length equals 15 residues. The V gene end was trimmed by 3 bases and the J gene end by 6 bases; junction bases not matched to a gene: 9.

This rearrangement joins TRBV9 to TRBJ2-2; D gene ambiguous. This CDR3 region has 14 residues. The ends were cut back, 1 base at V and 0 bases at J, with 4 bases in the middle. The germline V gene encodes CDR1 SGDLS and CDR2 YYNGEE. As DNA, the CDR3 is TGTGCCAGCAGCGTACTTACGAACACCGGGGAGCTGTTTTTT. Its translation is CASSVLTNTGELFF.

This chain uses TRBV5-1 with TRBJ1-1; TRBD1 matches at 8 bases. Germline trimming cut 4 bases from V and 4 bases from J; bases unmatched to any gene: 9. The CDR3 spans 15 residues. Germline CDR1 SGHRS, CDR2 YFSETQ. The DNA for the CDR3 is TGCGCCAGCAGCCCCCAGGGGGCCGGTGGCACTGAAGCTTTCTTT. This encodes CASSPQGAGGTEAFF.

The chain couples TRBV10-3 to TRBJ1-5; the D gene is possibly TRBD1 (6 bases). Germline loops: CDR1 ENHRY, CDR2 SYGVKD. The CDR3 covers 14 residues. V lost 10 bases and J 0 bases, leaving 13 bases between the germline ends. This chain's CDR3 is CATQRGDSNQPQHF. DNA of the CDR3: TGTGCCACCCAGAGGGGGGATAGCAATCAGCCCCAGCATTTT.

The chain uses TRBV5-1 and TRBJ2-2; D call uncertain. Trimming took 0 bases from V and 0 from J, leaving 6 bases between them. Germline CDR1 is SGHRS and CDR2 is YFSETQ. The CDR3 is made up of 15 amino acids. This chain's CDR3 is CASSLASSNTGELFF. CDR3 sequence (DNA): TGCGCCAGCAGCTTGGCTAGTTCGAACACCGGGGAGCTGTTTTTT.

This clone was seen a single time. The rearrangement joins TRBV11-2 to TRBJ2-2, with no clear D. V was cut by 2 bases and J by 0 bases, with 4 bases left in between. Per the germline V gene, CDR1 is SGHAT and CDR2 is FQNNGV. The CDR3 loop spans 14 amino acids. This CDR3 reads CASSLKSNTGELFF. For the CDR3, the DNA is TGTGCCAGCAGCTTAAAATCGAACACCGGGGAGCTGTTTTTT.

The gene calls are TRBV20-1 and TRBJ1-6; D unclear. CDR3 size: 13 residues. The V end lost 3 bases, the J end lost 8 bases, and 11 bases lay between the germline ends. Germline V gives CDR1 DFQATT, CDR2 SNEGSKA (reference sequence). The CDR3 sequence is CSASGLRDSPLHF. As DNA, the CDR3 is TGCAGTGCTAGTGGTCTTCGTGATTCACCCCTCCACTTT.

This clone was observed a handful of times. The chain uses TRBV19 and TRBJ2-7; D is possibly TRBD2 (5 bases). The length of the CDR3 is 12 residues. The ends were cut back, 1 base at V and 6 bases at J, with 7 bases in the middle. Germline V gene sequence: CDR1 LNHDA, CDR2 SQIVND (reference sequence). The CDR3 DNA sequence: TGTGCCAGTAGTATAGTTCGGGGCGAGCAGTACTTC. Translated, it gives CASSIVRGEQYF.

J is TRBJ1-1 and V is TRBV11-1; 8 positions agree with TRBD1. The trim removed 4 bases at V and 4 bases at J, leaving 8 bases unmatched. CDR1 is SGHAT and CDR2 is FQDESV in the germline V gene (reference sequence). This CDR3 is 15 amino acids long. The DNA for the CDR3 is TGTGCCAGCAGCTGGACAGGGACGACGTCCACTGAAGCTTTCTTT. Protein sequence: CASSWTGTTSTEAFF.